This T cell receptor beta chain comes out of a study of a mutant IDH1 vaccine in newly diagnosed glioma. Background on the study: Standard pretreatment was either radiotherapy, temozolomide, or, for most, radiochemotherapy with temozolomide. Study outcomes and limitations: Across multiple MHC alleles, around 93% of patients had vaccine-induced responses.

This clone was seen a single time. No antigen is known for it. Noted time point: week 35, safety follow-up. Topical imiquimod accompanied each vaccine dose, which consisted of 300 ug of mutant IDH1 20-mer peptide. Each of the donors came in with new WHO grade 3 or 4 astrocytomas that were IDH1-mutant and ATRX-lost. The data were produced by immunoSEQ multiplex PCR, yet TCRdb's version contains in-frame clones alone and is incomplete. The table includes 55,000 to 65,000 clones, 80% to 85% detected once. The germline CDR1 and CDR2 sequences are LNHNV and YYDKDF (reference sequence). V was clipped by 3 bases and J by 2 bases, with 14 bases between them. The CDR3 is 16 residues long.

This material consisted of PBMCs, taken from a glioma patient whose treatment included an IDH1 peptide vaccine. The clonotype was recovered from a man in his thirties or forties with glioma. The chain is built from TRBV15 and TRBJ1-5; D unclear. CDR3 bases: TGTGCCACCAGCAGGGATCTGGAACCTGGCAATCAGCCCCAGCATTTT. Encoded protein: CATSRDLEPGNQPQHF. Using reference TRBV15 and TRBJ1-5 for the parts outside the CDR3, the full variable domain is DAMVIQNPRYQVTQFGKPVTLSCSQTLNHNVMYWYQQKSSQAPKLLFHYYDKDFNNEADTPDNFQSRRPNTSFCFLDIRSPGLGDTAMYLCATSRDLEPGNQPQHFGDGTRLSIL.